The 2 T cell receptor beta chains listed next were all sequenced from one sample in a study of tumor-infiltrating lymphocytes in primary liver carcinoma. Extraction also yielded germline DNA, while blood RNA was obtained from unsorted whole blood. The authors made TCR beta cDNA from 500 ng total RNA with a constant-region primer. Libraries for TCR beta were built through three nested multiplex PCR rounds, which together made up a slightly modified ARM-PCR procedure. Each of the first two PCR rounds ran roughly 9 cycles with TRBV1-TRBV30 forward and C-beta reverse primers. TCRdb itself ran the multiplex PCR reads through MiXCR, one entry per CDR3 protein. The sample includes about 330,000 distinct CDR3 sequences, roughly two thirds seen only once; the top ten take roughly 6%. Sequenced material: peripheral blood. The receptors derive from a man aged 40-49 years with primary liver carcinoma and hepatitis B virus infection.

With regard to this clonotype: Relative to the germline gene, one junction end is altered; a read error may explain this. The chain joins TRBV24-1 to TRBJ2-1; 9 bases agree with TRBD1. This CDR3 has 16 residues. Germline values: CDR1 KGHDR, CDR2 SFDVKD. CDR3 sequence: CATSDLGQGGYNEQLF. Here the CDR3 DNA reads TGTGCCACCAGTGATCTGGGACAGGGCGGGTACAATGAGCAGCTCTTC.

Only one count was recorded for this clonotype. The final CDR3 position lacks the conserved phenylalanine or tryptophan, pointing to a likely read error. This rearrangement joins TRBV5-6 to TRBJ2-3; the D is unclear. There are 12 residues in the CDR3. Germline CDR1 is SGHDT and CDR2 is YYEEEE. V gave up 0 bases and J gave up 3 bases, with 2 bases separating them. CDR3 loop: CASSLATDTQYV. Here the CDR3 DNA reads TGTGCCAGCAGCTTGGCTACAGATACGCAGTATGTT.